This T cell receptor beta chain was sequenced in a study of response to subunit inactivated influenza vaccine (dated by TCRdb to about 2018). Background for the entire study: Deep quantitative profiling of the T cell receptor repertoire was used in the study to follow responses to a trivalent subunit inactivated influenza vaccine.

The library was obtained by RT-PCR. Data came from an Illumina HiSeq 2500. The raw public data were reprocessed by TCRdb itself: fastp quality trimming at Q25, MiXCR clonotype calling, in-frame beta chains only. Identical CDR3 protein sequences are pooled into one entry, listed with their most common genes and DNA. In all, the sample holds 550,000 to 800,000 distinct CDR3 sequences, and 15% to 18% of those were seen once. The top ten clones comprise around 10% of the sample. V loses 0 bases of germline sequence and J loses 6 bases, and the interval between the two ends is 14 bases. The cysteine opens and the phenylalanine closes a CDR3 of 14 amino acids. Left in the record is the CDR3 DNA by itself, 42 bases read in frame from the first base. CDR1 DFQATT and CDR2 SNEGSKA are derived from the germline V gene (reference sequence). A note on this clonotype: Its cognate antigen has yet to be identified. It has no much larger one-base neighbor in the sample; base qualities were not kept.

The investigation overall reported the following: The authors suggested that each seasonal influenza vaccination may recruit only a limited number of new T cells.

Sequenced here: PBMCs from blood, sampled approximately 13 days after vaccination. The sequence is built from TRBV20-1 and TRBJ1-1, and perhaps TRBD1 as D gene, on 5 matching bases. This sequence originates from a man in his forties or fifties who received an inactivated influenza vaccine. Donor details come from another sample of the same person, matched by shared clones. Read as DNA, the sequence is TGCAGTGCTAGAGATGGGGCTACTGCTCCTGAAGCTTTCTTT. This gives the protein CSARDGATAPEAFF.